The 7 T cell receptor beta chains listed next were all sequenced from one sample in a study of T cells after yellow fever vaccination. TCRdb called the 5' RACE reads again in MiXCR, with one record for every CDR3 protein. Among about 340,000 distinct CDR3 sequences, 12% were seen once, and the ten largest hold roughly 3.1%. Specimen: CD4+ T cells sorted from PBMCs, collected 15 days after the yellow fever booster vaccination. Every receptor here comes from a man aged 18 to 35 who received the YFV17D yellow fever vaccine.

This clonotype has more than one count but fewer than ten. The genes are TRBV5-6 and TRBJ1-6; maybe TRBD1 (6 bases). V lost 5 bases to trimming and J lost 4 bases, with 13 bases between them. The germline V gene encodes CDR1 SGHDT and CDR2 YYEEEE. CDR3 length equals 15 residues. The CDR3 region has the DNA TGTGCCAGCAGTTCCGAGGGGGGGTATAATTCACCCCTCCACTTT. This gives the protein CASSSEGGYNSPLHF.

This chain joins TRBV7-2 and TRBJ1-2; D uncertain. The germline gives CDR1 SGHTA, CDR2 FQGNSA. The CDR3 is 13 amino acids. Deletions cut 5 bases from V and 4 bases from J, with 11 bases between. This chain's CDR3 is CASSLGSSYGYTF. CDR3 bases: TGTGCCAGCAGCCTAGGCTCGTCCTATGGCTACACCTTC.

CDR3 protein: CASSVGQGSVIAEQFF. The CDR3 DNA reads TGTGCCAGCAGCGTAGGGCAGGGGAGTGTTATAGCTGAGCAGTTCTTC. This chain uses TRBV9 with TRBJ2-1; D perhaps matches TRBD1 (6 bases). The V end lost 0 bases, the J end lost 9 bases, and 19 bases lay between the germline ends. The CDR3 runs to 16 residues. Germline V CDR1 and CDR2: SGDLS, YYNGEE.

This clonotype was picked up a small number of times. The genes are TRBV30 and TRBJ1-2; no reliable D call. The CDR3 runs to 13 residues. Trimming shortened V by 1 base and J by 4 bases, and 10 bases separated the two germline ends. The germline V gene has CDR1 GTSNPN and CDR2 SVGIG (reference sequence). The CDR3 DNA sequence: TGTGCCTGGAGTGCAGCCCTGGGCTATGGCTACACCTTC. Translating it yields CAWSAALGYGYTF.

This clonotype was seen once. The chain couples TRBV20-1 to TRBJ2-5; TRBD2 matches at 7 bases. The V segment lost 6 bases and the J segment 1 base; nucleotides outside the gene matches: 5. Germline values: CDR1 DFQATT, CDR2 SNEGSKA (reference sequence). The CDR3 contains 13 residues. The CDR3 sequence is CSASGLIQETQYF. In DNA, the CDR3 is TGCAGTGCCTCGGGACTAATCCAAGAGACCCAGTACTTC.

This clonotype appeared a few times. The rearrangement joins TRBV6-6 to TRBJ2-1, with 7 nucleotides matching TRBD2. V was clipped by 5 bases and J by 0 bases; unmatched bases: 7. Germline CDR1 is MNHNY and CDR2 is SVGAGI (reference sequence). CDR3 length: 16 amino acids. CDR3 DNA sequence: TGTGCCAGCAGTGTAAAGGGCGGGAGCTCCTACAATGAGCAGTTCTTC. Its translation: CASSVKGGSSYNEQFF.

This clonotype was seen only a few times. V usage is TRBV20-1 and J usage is TRBJ1-2; TRBD1 is a possible D gene (5 bases). Germline lookup yields CDR1 DFQATT and CDR2 SNEGSKA (reference sequence). The CDR3 runs to 12 residues. Trimming cost V 1 base and J 8 bases, with 11 bases left between them. The CDR3 nucleotides are TGCAGTGCTAGAGTTGGGGGAGGCGGCTACACCTTC. Translating gives CSARVGGGGYTF.